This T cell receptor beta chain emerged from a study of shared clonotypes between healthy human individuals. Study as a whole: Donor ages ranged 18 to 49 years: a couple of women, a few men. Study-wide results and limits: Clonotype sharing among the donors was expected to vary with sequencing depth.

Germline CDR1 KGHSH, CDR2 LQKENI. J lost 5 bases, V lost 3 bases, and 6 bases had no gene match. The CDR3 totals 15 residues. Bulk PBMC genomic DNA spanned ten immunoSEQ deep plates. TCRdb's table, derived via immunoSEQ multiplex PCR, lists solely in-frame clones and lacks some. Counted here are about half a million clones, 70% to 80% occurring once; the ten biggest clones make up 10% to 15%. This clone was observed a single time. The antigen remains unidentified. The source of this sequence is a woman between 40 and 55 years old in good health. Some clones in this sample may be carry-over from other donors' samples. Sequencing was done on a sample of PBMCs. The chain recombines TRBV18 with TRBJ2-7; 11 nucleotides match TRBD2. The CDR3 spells CASSPLAGGLDEQYF. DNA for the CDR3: TGTGCCAGCTCACCTTTAGCGGGAGGGCTAGACGAGCAGTACTTC.